A selection of T cell receptor beta chains follows, all from one sample in a study of OX40 agonist ivuxolimab in advanced cancers. The assay was immunoSEQ multiplex PCR, and TCRdb's table has in-frame clones only and misses some. The sample includes over 50,000 clones, around 90% of them seen just once. Here the sequenced sample was CD4+ or CD8+ T cells sorted from blood, taken in a trial of the OX40 agonist ivuxolimab. These TCRs come from an adult with an advanced solid tumor such as melanoma, head and neck, liver or kidney cancer. CDR3s include the opening cysteine and the closing phenylalanine or tryptophan. D genes are given only for firm matches. The listing skips clone size in some rows; elsewhere it reads once, few, many or a size class.

d_gene | j_gene | v_gene | abundance | CDR3nt | CDR3aa
NA | TRBJ2-1 | TRBV5-6 | NA | TGTGCCAGCAGCTTGGTGGGGGAAGGTAACAATGAGCAGTTCTTC | CASSLVGEGNNEQFF
TRBD1 | TRBJ2-7 | TRBV5-4 | NA | TGTGCCAGCAGCCCGACCCTGAAACCCGGGACAGGGGACGAGCAGTACTTC | CASSPTLKPGTGDEQYF
TRBD2 | TRBJ2-5 | TRBV7-7 | NA | TGTGCTAGCAGCTTAGGACCGTTAGCGGGAGGAGCAGAGACCCAGTACTTC | CASSLGPLAGGAETQYF
NA | TRBJ2-5 | TRBV27 | NA | TGTGCCAGCTGGAGGTTAGGGCAGGAGACCCAGTACTTC | CASWRLGQETQYF
TRBD2 | TRBJ2-7 | TRBV5-1 | NA | TGCGCCAGCAGCATAACTAGCGCAACCTACGAGCAGTACTTC | CASSITSATYEQYF
TRBD2 | TRBJ2-3 | TRBV7-8 | NA | TGTGCCAGCAGCTCTCCTAGCGGGACGGCGGATACGCAGTATTTT | CASSSPSGTADTQYF
NA | TRBJ2-7 | TRBV6-1 | once | TGTGCCAGCAGTGAATGGCGTTCCTCCTACGAGCAGTACTTC | CASSEWRSSYEQYF
NA | TRBJ2-7 | TRBV2 | few | TGTGCCAGCATAATGGTTTCCTACGAGCAGTACTTC | CASIMVSYEQYF
TRBD2 | TRBJ2-7 | TRBV2 | NA | TGTGCCAGCAGTGAGTATGGGACTAGGGCCTACGAGCAGTACTTC | CASSEYGTRAYEQYF
TRBD1 | TRBJ1-1 | TRBV28 | NA | TGTGCCAGCAGTCCCTGGACAGGGGGGGGCACTGAAGCTTTCTTT | CASSPWTGGGTEAFF
NA | TRBJ1-5 | TRBV27 | few | TGTGCCAGCAGTACACAGGTAAATCAGCCCCAGCATTTT | CASSTQVNQPQHF
NA | TRBJ2-2 | TRBV27 | NA | TGTGCCAGTCGGGAGTGGAGTAACACCGGGGAGCTGTTTTTT | CASREWSNTGELFF
TRBD2 | TRBJ2-3 | TRBV4-1 | NA | TGCGCCAGCAGCCAAGATCGGACTAGCGGCACAGATACGCAGTATTTT | CASSQDRTSGTDTQYF
NA | TRBJ2-1 | TRBV7-8 | NA | TGTGCCAGCAGCTTATGGGCAGGGTATCCCCATGAGCAGTTCTTC | CASSLWAGYPHEQFF
NA | TRBJ2-7 | TRBV9 | NA | TGTGCCAGCAGCCCCCAGGGCTACGAGCAGTACTTC | CASSPQGYEQYF
NA | TRBJ2-5 | TRBV11-2 | NA | TGTGCCAGCAGCTTAGTCGTGGGGGAGACCCAGTACTTC | CASSLVVGETQYF
TRBD2 | TRBJ2-1 | TRBV6-4 | NA | TGTGCCAGCAGTGACTCGTGGAGGGAGGGGTACAATGAGCAGTTCTTC | CASSDSWREGYNEQFF
NA | TRBJ1-1 | TRBV6-5 | NA | TGTGCCAGCAGTTGGAGAACGAACACTGAAGCTTTCTTT | CASSWRTNTEAFF
NA | TRBJ2-7 | TRBV19 | NA | TGTGCCAGTAGTCTTTCAGGGGGGTCCTACGAGCAGTACTTC | CASSLSGGSYEQYF
TRBD2 | TRBJ2-7 | TRBV9 | NA | TGTGCCAGCAGCGTAGCTTGGCTAGCGGGCGAGCAGTACTTC | CASSVAWLAGEQYF
NA | TRBJ2-3 | TRBV27 | NA | TGTGCCAGCAGCAGCACAGATACGCAGTATTTT | CASSSTDTQYF
TRBD1 | TRBJ2-2 | TRBV25-1 | NA | TGTGCCAGCAGTGAATATACAGGGGGAACCGGGGAGCTGTTTTTT | CASSEYTGGTGELFF
TRBD2 | TRBJ2-5 | TRBV5-6 | NA | TGTGCCAGCAGCTTTCAGGGAGGGGAGGCACGAGAGACCCAGTACTTC | CASSFQGGEARETQYF
NA | TRBJ2-2 | TRBV30 | NA | TGTGCCTGGACCCACACCGGGGAGCTGTTTTTT | CAWTHTGELFF
NA | TRBJ2-1 | TRBV7-3 | NA | TGTGCCAGCAGCGCAGCTAGCGGGAAGGGACAGGAGTTCTTC | CASSAASGKGQEFF
TRBD2 | TRBJ2-1 | TRBV7-2 | NA | TGTGCCAGCAGCTTCTCGACTAGCGGGAGTGAAGAGCAGTTCTTC | CASSFSTSGSEEQFF
NA | TRBJ2-1 | TRBV11-3 | NA | TGTGCCAGCAGCTCTAGCGAACGCTCCTACAATGAGCAGTTCTTC | CASSSSERSYNEQFF
NA | TRBJ2-3 | TRBV4-3 | once | TGCGCCAGCAGCCAAGGACTAGGGACGGGAGATACGCAGTATTTT | CASSQGLGTGDTQYF
NA | TRBJ1-2 | TRBV5-1 | NA | TGCGCCAGCAGCTTGGCCCGGGACAACCTAGCAGGCTACACCTTC | CASSLARDNLAGYTF
TRBD1 | TRBJ2-7 | TRBV28 | NA | TGTGCCAGCAGGGTGACAGGGACGGGAATGTACGAGCAGTACTTC | CASRVTGTGMYEQYF
NA | TRBJ1-1 | TRBV29-1 | few | TGCAGCTTCCGGACGTTGAACACTGAAGCTTTCTTT | CSFRTLNTEAFF
NA | TRBJ1-4 | TRBV6-1 | NA | TGTGCCAGCAGTGATTCCCCGGGAGCAGTTAATGAAAAACTGTTTTTT | CASSDSPGAVNEKLFF
NA | TRBJ2-7 | TRBV7-9 | NA | TGTGCCAGCACGGGAACAGCCTCCTACGAGCAGTACTTC | CASTGTASYEQYF
TRBD2 | TRBJ2-7 | TRBV9 | NA | TGTGCCAGCAGCGTAAAGAGGGAGGGCAACGAGCAGTACTTC | CASSVKREGNEQYF
NA | TRBJ2-1 | TRBV27 | NA | TGTGCCAGCAGTCGGATGTCGGCCTACAATGAGCAGTTCTTC | CASSRMSAYNEQFF
TRBD2 | TRBJ2-1 | TRBV2 | NA | TGTGCCAGCATGCTACTAGCGGGAGCGGATGAGCAGTTCTTC | CASMLLAGADEQFF
NA | TRBJ2-7 | TRBV5-1 | NA | TGCGCCAGCAGCCCCACAGGGAACCTCTACGAGCAGTACTTC | CASSPTGNLYEQYF
NA | TRBJ2-7 | TRBV12-5 | NA | TGTGCTAGTGGCCTTACACTAGGGGCGAGCGACGAGCAGTACTTC | CASGLTLGASDEQYF
NA | TRBJ2-7 | TRBV10-2 | NA | TGCGCCAGCAGTGAGAGTAGCCACGAGCAGTACTTC | CASSESSHEQYF
NA | TRBJ2-7 | TRBV5-4 | NA | TGTGCCAGCCGCTTTGGTCCGTCTGCCGACCAGCAGTACTTC | CASRFGPSADQQYF
NA | TRBJ2-1 | TRBV19 | NA | TGTGCCAGTAGTATGGTGAACCCGAGAGATGAGCAGTTCTTC | CASSMVNPRDEQFF
TRBD2 | TRBJ2-2 | TRBV13 | NA | TGTGCCAGCAGCCCGTCCGGGACTAGCGGTCTGAACACCGGGGAGCTGTTTTTT | CASSPSGTSGLNTGELFF
NA | TRBJ2-1 | TRBV9 | NA | TGTGCCAGCAGCGTAGTCGGGGTGTCCTACAATGAGCAGTTCTTC | CASSVVGVSYNEQFF
NA | TRBJ2-5 | TRBV6-6 | NA | TGTGCCAGCAGTCCCCTCGGGGCGACTGAGACCCAGTACTTC | CASSPLGATETQYF
NA | TRBJ2-1 | TRBV10-2 | NA | TGCGCCAGCATGATGTACAATGAGCAGTTCTTC | CASMMYNEQFF
TRBD2 | TRBJ2-7 | TRBV19 | NA | TGTGCCAGTAGTCCCGGCGGCGGGAGTTACGAGCAGTACTTC | CASSPGGGSYEQYF